The 30 T cell receptor beta chains listed next were all sequenced from one sample in a study of blood T cell repertoires in COVID-19. The assay was immunoSEQ multiplex PCR, and TCRdb's table has in-frame clones only and misses some. The sample contains tens of thousands of clones, 60% to 85% of which appear only once. The sequenced sample consisted of peripheral blood. The receptors were sampled from a man in his 70s with acute or convalescent COVID-19.

The rearrangement joins TRBV12-5 to TRBJ2-2; 8 nucleotides agree with TRBD1. V shed 5 bases and J 2 bases; nucleotides not matched to a gene: 7. CDR1 and CDR2 (germline): LGHNT, FRNRAP. The length of the CDR3 is 16 residues. The CDR3 DNA reads as TGTGCTAGTGGTCCAGGGACAGGCCACAACACCGGGGAGCTGTTTTTT. It codes for CASGPGTGHNTGELFF.

CDR3 residues: CASSGHPGATNEKLFF. The CDR3 region has the DNA TGTGCCAGCAGTGGCCACCCAGGGGCAACTAATGAAAAACTGTTTTTT. The rearrangement joins TRBV25-1 to TRBJ1-4; the D gene is possibly TRBD1 (6 bases). V gave up 4 bases and J gave up 0 bases, with 12 bases separating them. This CDR3 is 16 amino acids long. Germline V CDR1 and CDR2: MGHDK, SYGVNS.

V usage is TRBV6-1 and J usage is TRBJ2-2, with TRBD1 matching over 7 bases. Germline loops: CDR1 MNHNS, CDR2 SASEGT. The CDR3 has 14 amino acids. V dropped 3 bases and J dropped 5; count of bases not matched to a gene: 3. CDR3 in amino acids: CASSEYRGTGELFF. CDR3 nucleotide sequence: TGTGCCAGCAGTGAGTACAGGGGAACCGGGGAGCTGTTTTTT.

This chain uses TRBV2 with TRBJ1-5; TRBD1 agrees at 8 bases. CDR1 and CDR2 from the germline V gene are SNHLY and FYNNEI. The CDR3 has 14 residues. After removal of 7 bases from V and 7 bases from J, the junction contained 9 bases not matched to a gene. DNA of the CDR3: TGTGCCAGCACTAGGACAGGGCGGGACCAGCCCCAGCATTTT. Its protein product is CASTRTGRDQPQHF.

The V call is TRBV7-3, the J call TRBJ1-1, with 9 bases fitting TRBD1. There are 15 residues in the CDR3. Germline V CDR1 and CDR2: SGHTA, FQGTGA. Trimming cost V 1 base and J 7 bases; bases outside gene matches: 7. The CDR3 sequence is CASSLRGTGGGEAFF. In nucleotides, the CDR3 is TGTGCCAGCAGCTTAAGGGGTACAGGGGGCGGTGAAGCTTTCTTT. Full variable domain (rest looked up from reference TRBV7-3 and TRBJ1-1): GAGVSQTPSNKVTEKGKYVELRCDPISGHTALYWYRQSLGQGPEFLIYFQGTGAADDSGLPNDRFFAVRPEGSVSTLKIQRTERGDSAVYLCASSLRGTGGGEAFFGQGTRLTVV.

This clone was recorded many times. CDR3 residues: CASSSSGITGETQYF. The CDR3 nucleotides are TGCGCCAGCAGCTCCTCCGGGATAACGGGAGAGACCCAGTACTTC. The rearrangement uses TRBV5-1 and TRBJ2-5, with D tentatively TRBD2 (5 bases). Germline V gives CDR1 SGHRS, CDR2 YFSETQ. This CDR3 spans 15 amino acids. V lost 3 bases and J 4 bases, leaving 16 bases between the germline ends.

The chain joins TRBV18 to TRBJ1-4, with 9 nucleotides matching TRBD1. This CDR3 has 16 residues. The V gene's germline CDR1 is KGHSH and CDR2 LQKENI. Losses at the gene ends were 2 bases for V and 6 bases for J; bases not matched to a gene: 7. The CDR3 is CASSPTTGGRDEKLFF. The CDR3 DNA is TGTGCCAGCTCACCAACTACAGGGGGCCGAGATGAAAAACTGTTTTTT.

The chain joins TRBV5-4 to TRBJ2-3, with D hard to call. Trimming stripped 4 bases from V and 1 base from J, with 7 bases between. Germline-derived CDR1 and CDR2 are SGHNT and YYREEE (reference sequence). The CDR3 runs 13 residues. The CDR3 loop is CASSLTGTDTQYF. For the CDR3, the DNA is TGTGCCAGCAGCCTTACAGGCACAGATACGCAGTATTTT.

This rearrangement joins TRBV6-2 or TRBV6-3 to TRBJ1-5, with no clear D. This CDR3 region has 12 residues. Germline CDR1 reads MNHEY; CDR2 reads SVGEGT. Trimming took 3 bases from V and 6 from J, leaving 6 bases between them. The CDR3 DNA reads TGTGCCAGCAGTTATGGAGGTCAGCCCCAGCATTTT. It is translated as CASSYGGQPQHF.

In regard to this clone: Within the sample, other DNA sequences also encode this same CDR3. The genes are TRBV20-1 and TRBJ2-2; D not resolved. Germline V gives CDR1 DFQATT, CDR2 SNEGSKA (reference sequence). With 5 bases removed from V and 6 bases from J, the gap between germline ends came to 7 bases. There are 11 residues in the CDR3. The CDR3 nucleotides read TGCAGTGCTTCCCCAGCCGGGGAGCTGTTTTTT. Its translation is CSASPAGELFF.

The chain recombines TRBV21-1 with TRBJ2-7; whether TRBD2, the table's D call, matches the DNA was not checked. TRBV21-1 is termed a pseudogene. There are 18 residues in the CDR3. The DNA for the CDR3 is TGTGCCAGCAGAAAAACGGGCTGCGACGGGAGGGCCCTCTACGAGCAGTACTTC. Protein sequence: CASRKTGCDGRALYEQYF.

Here the CDR3 DNA reads TGTGCCAGCAGCTTACCCCCTGGACTAGCGGGAGGAGTTGAGCAGTACTTC. Its protein is CASSLPPGLAGGVEQYF. This sequence joins TRBV7-9 and TRBJ2-7; TRBD2 matches 14 bases. The CDR3 length is 17 residues. V was pared by 2 bases and J by 7 bases, with 10 bases of the junction left unmatched. The germline CDR1 and CDR2 sequences are SEHNR and FQNEAQ (reference sequence). Combining the CDR3 with reference TRBV7-9 and TRBJ2-7 gives the whole variable domain DTGVSQNPRHKITKRGQNVTFRCDPISEHNRLYWYRQTLGQGPEFLTYFQNEAQLEKSRLLSDRFSAERPKGSFSTLEIQRTEQGDSAMYLCASSLPPGLAGGVEQYFGPGTRLTVT.

This chain connects TRBV7-2 to TRBJ1-2, with 7 bases that match TRBD1. The CDR3 is made up of 12 amino acids. Germline assignment: CDR1 SGHTA and CDR2 FQGNSA. The V segment lost 5 bases and the J segment 7 bases; nucleotides outside the gene matches: 4. CDR3 region: CASSLGTVGYTF. Here the CDR3 DNA reads TGTGCCAGCAGCCTAGGGACAGTTGGCTACACCTTC.

The chain links TRBV4-1 to TRBJ2-3; TRBD2 agrees at 9 bases. Germline lookup yields CDR1 MGHRA and CDR2 YSYEKL. The CDR3 is 16 residues long. The J segment lost 1 base and the V segment lost 4 bases, leaving 6 bases of the junction unmatched. The CDR3 nucleotides read TGCGCCAGCAGCCCAAGGGAGCGGGAGGGCACAGATACGCAGTATTTT. Its translation is CASSPREREGTDTQYF.

The chain has TRBV5-1 and TRBJ2-1, with TRBD2 matching 11 bases. V gave up 0 bases and J gave up 9 bases; unmatched junction bases: 5. This CDR3 comprises 15 residues. Per the germline V gene, CDR1 is SGHRS and CDR2 is YFSETQ. The CDR3 is CASSLGATSGVEQFF. DNA for the CDR3: TGCGCCAGCAGCTTGGGCGCGACTAGCGGGGTTGAGCAGTTCTTC.

This clone was seen ten or more times. The same CDR3 arises from other DNA sequences in this sample as well. This chain connects TRBV28 to TRBJ1-1; 9 positions match TRBD1. The CDR3 consists of 14 residues. Germline CDR1 is MDHEN and CDR2 is SYDVKM. The junction had 1 base not matched to a gene; V was cut back by 4 bases and J by 1 base. This CDR3 reads CASSWTGENTEAFF. In DNA form, the CDR3 reads TGTGCCAGCAGTTGGACAGGGGAGAACACTGAAGCTTTCTTT.

V is TRBV7-9 and J is TRBJ1-5, with 7 bases aligning to TRBD1. Germline-derived CDR1 and CDR2 are SEHNR and FQNEAQ (reference sequence). This CDR3 comprises 16 residues. J was trimmed by 5 bases and V by 5 bases; bases with no gene match: 12. The CDR3, as DNA: TGTGCCAGCAGCCAAGGGACAGAAAGTAAGCATCAGCCCCAGCATTTT. This sequence encodes CASSQGTESKHQPQHF.

The V and J genes are TRBV28 and TRBJ2-2; tentatively, D is TRBD1 (5 bases). Per germline, CDR1 MDHEN and CDR2 SYDVKM. This CDR3 has 20 residues. Trimming stripped 8 bases from V and 1 base from J, with 29 bases between. The CDR3 reads CASLHRLGQSLTKNTGELFF. The CDR3 nucleotides are TGTGCCAGCTTACACAGGTTGGGCCAAAGCTTGACGAAGAACACCGGGGAGCTGTTTTTT.

V gene TRBV24-1 combines with J gene TRBJ2-3; tentative D call: TRBD1 (6 bases). Germline V gives CDR1 KGHDR, CDR2 SFDVKD. The CDR3 loop spans 15 amino acids. V gave up 5 bases and J gave up 3 bases, with 14 bases separating them. In DNA form, the CDR3 reads TGTGCCACCAGTGGAGGGGGTCCGGATACAGATACGCAGTATTTT. As protein: CATSGGGPDTDTQYF.

This sequence joins TRBV27 and TRBJ2-7; 10 positions agree with TRBD1. Germline trimming cut 3 bases from V and 1 base from J; bases unmatched to any gene: 3. The length of the CDR3 is 15 residues. CDR1 is MNHEY, CDR2 SMNVEV, per germline (reference sequence). The CDR3 region has the DNA TGTGCCAGCAGTTTGGGACAGGGGATGTCCTACGAGCAGTACTTC. Translation gives CASSLGQGMSYEQYF.

The J gene is TRBJ1-1, the V gene TRBV11-2, with D possibly TRBD1 on 6 matching bases. CDR3 length: 14 amino acids. The germline gives CDR1 SGHAT, CDR2 FQNNGV. V gave up 4 bases and J gave up 3 bases, with 12 bases separating them. The CDR3: CASSSLPGDTEAFF. Here the CDR3 DNA reads TGTGCCAGCAGCTCCCTCCCAGGGGACACTGAAGCTTTCTTT.

This sequence joins TRBV4-1 and TRBJ2-7; 10 nucleotides line up with TRBD1. Germline V gene data show CDR1 as MGHRA and CDR2 as YSYEKL. The CDR3 length is 14 residues. After removal of 5 bases from V and 3 bases from J, the junction contained 4 bases not matched to a gene. The CDR3 spells CASSDRDRGYEQYF. The CDR3 coding sequence is TGCGCCAGCAGCGACCGGGACAGGGGCTACGAGCAGTACTTC.

V is TRBV3-1 (or the pseudogene TRBV3-2) and J is TRBJ2-1, with 8 nucleotides matching TRBD1. V was clipped by 3 bases and J by 7 bases; unmatched bases: 5. The germline V gene encodes CDR1 LGHDT and CDR2 YNNKEL (reference sequence). The CDR3 contains 14 residues. The CDR3 DNA reads as TGTGCCAGCAGCCATAGGCGGGACAGGAATGAGCAGTTCTTC. It is translated as CASSHRRDRNEQFF.

This clone has only one observation. The genes are TRBV28 and TRBJ1-3; a possible D gene is TRBD1 (6 bases). V gave up 4 bases and J gave up 0 bases, with 16 bases separating them. The germline V gene encodes CDR1 MDHEN and CDR2 SYDVKM. This CDR3 has 17 residues. The CDR3 sequence is CASSSGSGAFSGNTIYF. CDR3 nucleotides: TGTGCCAGCAGTTCTGGGTCAGGGGCTTTCTCTGGAAACACCATATATTTT.

The chain has TRBV24-1 and TRBJ2-2; perhaps TRBD1 as D (7 bases). The V gene's germline CDR1 is KGHDR and CDR2 SFDVKD. This CDR3 contains 16 residues. The ends were cut back, 7 bases at V and 4 bases at J, with 18 bases in the middle. The CDR3 spells CATSPPGGIGTGELFF. As DNA, the CDR3 is TGTGCCACCAGCCCCCCAGGGGGGATCGGCACCGGGGAGCTGTTTTTT.

J is TRBJ2-5 and V is TRBV5-5; 7 bases line up with TRBD2. The V gene end was trimmed by 0 bases and the J gene end by 4 bases; junction bases not matched to a gene: 9. Germline-derived CDR1 and CDR2 are SGHKS and YYEKEE (reference sequence). This CDR3 is built from 16 residues. The CDR3 is CASSLEGTTLSETQYF. CDR3 DNA: TGTGCCAGCAGCTTGGAAGGGACTACCCTGTCAGAGACCCAGTACTTC.

The V and J genes are TRBV24-1 and TRBJ1-4; perhaps TRBD1 as D (6 bases). Trimming pared 9 bases from V and 3 bases from J, leaving 10 bases between. From germline, CDR1 is KGHDR and CDR2 SFDVKD. The CDR3 has 13 amino acids. In nucleotides, the CDR3 is TGTGCCACCCAGGGGCGAGCTAATGAAAAACTGTTTTTT. Translated, it gives CATQGRANEKLFF.

V and J are TRBV19 and TRBJ2-7, with 9 bases aligning to TRBD2. This CDR3 region has 16 residues. V lost 5 bases to trimming and J lost 2 bases; unmatched junction nucleotides: 10. Germline loops: CDR1 LNHDA, CDR2 SQIVND (reference sequence). This chain's CDR3 is CASSLVSGSFTYEQYF. Written as DNA, the CDR3 is TGTGCCAGTAGTCTTGTTAGCGGGAGTTTCACCTACGAGCAGTACTTC.

V is TRBV28 and J is TRBJ2-7; 11 bases align to TRBD2. This CDR3 contains 14 residues. From germline, CDR1 is MDHEN and CDR2 SYDVKM. J lost 6 bases, V lost 6 bases, and 7 bases had no gene match. The DNA for the CDR3 is TGTGCCAGCAGCCGGACTAGCGGGTGGGGCGAGCAGTACTTC. Protein: CASSRTSGWGEQYF.

The rearrangement uses TRBV7-3 and TRBJ2-3, with D perhaps matching TRBD1 (6 bases). Trimming left V 5 bases short and J 2 bases short, with 14 bases between. Germline V lookup: CDR1 SGHTA, CDR2 FQGTGA. This CDR3 comprises 15 residues. This CDR3 is CASSLAGAYTDTQYF. Here the CDR3 DNA reads TGTGCCAGCAGCCTTGCAGGGGCTTACACAGATACGCAGTATTTT. Together with reference TRBV7-3 and TRBJ2-3, the CDR3 gives the full variable domain: GAGVSQTPSNKVTEKGKYVELRCDPISGHTALYWYRQSLGQGPEFLIYFQGTGAADDSGLPNDRFFAVRPEGSVSTLKIQRTERGDSAVYLCASSLAGAYTDTQYFGPGTRLTVL.